This T cell receptor (beta chain) originates from a study of CD8 T cells in ankylosing spondylitis (dated by TCRdb to about 2017). For the study in its entirety: T cell receptor beta repertoires were profiled in healthy donors and ankylosing spondylitis patients so that disease-linked TCR variants could be found. The whole study cohort included roughly 110 healthy donors and around 24 ankylosing spondylitis patients. Peripheral blood samples were taken, and synovial fluid was additionally collected from ankylosing spondylitis patients. What the study reported, not specific to this receptor: In peripheral blood, the disease-linked clones were found at relatively low frequencies and had a CD8+ phenotype. Some of the motif variants had been reported before in the synovial fluid and blood of reactive arthritis patients, a finding that suggests common disease-initiation mechanisms. The disease-linked clones were reported to be significantly enriched in matched synovial fluid samples from ankylosing spondylitis patients. Blood from ankylosing spondylitis patients appeared to be characterized by a TCR beta motif made up of several highly homologous amino acid variants.

The CDR3 covers 14 residues, taking in both the cysteine and the phenylalanine. The read is trimmed to its CDR3 DNA, 42 bases read in frame from base 1. Trimming removed 2 bases from V and 4 bases from J, leaving 15 bases between the germline ends. CDR1 and CDR2 are read off the germline V gene (reference sequence) as GTSNPN and SVGIG. Notes on this clonotype: No cognate antigen has been identified for it. The sample holds no much larger clone one base away, and base qualities are not on file.

The sequencer was an Illumina HiSeq 2500. Quantitative 5'-RACE with molecular barcodes was the method used to prepare the TCR beta libraries. Per the authors' processing: To identify disease-linked TCR variants, a new computational method was used, one built on a probabilistic model of VDJ rearrangement. The public reads were quality trimmed at Q25 with fastp and then assembled into clones with MiXCR by TCRdb, keeping productive beta chains. When rows share a CDR3 protein, they turn into one entry using the most common DNA and genes. TCRdb's processing, not the authors' own work, is the source of the V and J calls. This sample comprises under 250,000 distinct CDR3 sequences, 10% of them detected only once. Jointly, the top ten make up about 2.8% of the sample.

The V and J segments used are TRBV30 and TRBJ2-7; no confident D gene assignment can be made. Sample: blood, either unsorted or a sorted T cell fraction (not recorded which). The receptor was isolated from a male donor with ankylosing spondylitis or in good health (not recorded which). The CDR3 is CAWSYYPATYEQYF. At the DNA level, the sequence is TGTGCCTGGAGTTATTACCCCGCTACATACGAGCAGTACTTC.